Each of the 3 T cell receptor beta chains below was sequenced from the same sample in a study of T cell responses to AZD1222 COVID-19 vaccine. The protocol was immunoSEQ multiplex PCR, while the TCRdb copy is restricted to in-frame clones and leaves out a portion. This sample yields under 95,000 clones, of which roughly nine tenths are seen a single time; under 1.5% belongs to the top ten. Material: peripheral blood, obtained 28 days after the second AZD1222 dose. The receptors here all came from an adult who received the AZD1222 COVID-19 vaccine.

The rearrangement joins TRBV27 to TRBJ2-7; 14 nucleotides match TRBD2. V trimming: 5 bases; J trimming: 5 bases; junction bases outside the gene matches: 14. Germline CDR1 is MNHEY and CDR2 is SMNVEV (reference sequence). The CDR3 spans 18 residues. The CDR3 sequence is CASSPRGLAGGPVHEQYF. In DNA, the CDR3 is TGTGCCAGCAGTCCCAGAGGACTAGCGGGGGGTCCCGTTCACGAGCAGTACTTC.

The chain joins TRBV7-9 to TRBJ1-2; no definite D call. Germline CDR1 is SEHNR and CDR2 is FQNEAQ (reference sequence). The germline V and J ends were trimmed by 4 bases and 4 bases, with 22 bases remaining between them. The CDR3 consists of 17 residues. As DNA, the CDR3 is TGTGCCAGCAGCTCCCCCGGTTTAAGAGGGCGTCGCTATGGCTACACCTTC. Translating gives CASSSPGLRGRRYGYTF.

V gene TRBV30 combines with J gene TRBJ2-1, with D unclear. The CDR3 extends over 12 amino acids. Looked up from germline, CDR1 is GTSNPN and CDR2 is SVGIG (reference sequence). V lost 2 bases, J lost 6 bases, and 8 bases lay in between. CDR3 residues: CAWSPTINEQFF. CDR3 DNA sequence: TGTGCCTGGAGTCCCACCATCAATGAGCAGTTCTTC.